The T cell receptor beta chain under discussion was sequenced for a study of blood T cells in healthy people across ages. A second about 6 to 12 cycle PCR used barcoded and J-beta primers. In TCRdb, the 5' RACE reads were re-called with MiXCR into one record per CDR3 protein. The table has around 800,000 distinct CDR3 sequences, about 26% seen once. Losses at the gene ends were 1 base for V and 0 bases for J; bases not matched to a gene: 12. Looked up from germline, CDR1 is LGHDT and CDR2 is YNNKEL (reference sequence). The CDR3 spans 19 residues. These data were also filed under a second study, of T cells of mothers and their children.

This sequence originates from a boy younger than 18 in good health. The specimen was blood. The rearrangement links TRBV3-1 to TRBJ2-4; 7 positions match TRBD2. The CDR3 region has the DNA TGTGCCAGCAGCCAAGGGCCCCGGACGGGAGGCCTAGCCAAAAACATTCAGTACTTC. This codes for CASSQGPRTGGLAKNIQYF.